Following are 18 T cell receptor beta chains from one sample sequenced in a study of T cell responses to AZD1222 COVID-19 vaccine. Some clones are missing from TCRdb's copy, which holds only in-frame ones; the method was immunoSEQ multiplex PCR. The data contain 200,000 to 300,000 clones, approximately 95% of them singletons. The material sequenced was peripheral blood, taken on day 0 of AZD1222 vaccination. Receptor source: an adult in good health.

The chain uses TRBV6-5 and TRBJ2-7; unclear D gene. Germline assignment: CDR1 MNHEY and CDR2 SVGAGI. The CDR3 covers 11 residues. Trimming removed 5 bases from V and 3 bases from J, with 5 bases in between. Here the CDR3 DNA reads TGTGCCAGCAGTAACAACTACGAGCAGTACTTC. Its translation is CASSNNYEQYF.

J is TRBJ2-7 and V is TRBV13; D possibly matches TRBD1 or TRBD2 (5 bases each). The CDR3 spans 15 residues. Germline V gene sequence: CDR1 PRHDT, CDR2 FYEKMQ (reference sequence). Trimming cost V 6 bases and J 1 base, with 16 bases left between them. CDR3 nucleotide sequence: TGTGCCAGCAGGACTGCCGGGACCGTATCCTACGAGCAGTACTTC. Protein: CASRTAGTVSYEQYF.

This clone was seen a single time. V gene TRBV15 combines with J gene TRBJ2-7, with 10 bases aligning to TRBD2. Germline V gives CDR1 LNHNV, CDR2 YYDKDF (reference sequence). V trimming: 5 bases; J trimming: 4 bases; junction bases outside the gene matches: 11. The CDR3 consists of 16 residues. CDR3 sequence reads: CATSAQGVAGGYEQYF. Here the CDR3 DNA reads TGTGCCACCAGCGCCCAAGGAGTAGCGGGGGGTTACGAGCAGTACTTC.

About this clone itself: The sample has other DNA sequences that encode this CDR3 too. The chain has TRBV28 and TRBJ1-3, with D possibly matching TRBD1 (6 bases). Germline V CDR1 and CDR2: MDHEN, SYDVKM. V gave up 6 bases and J gave up 4 bases, with 13 bases separating them. There are 14 residues in the CDR3. The CDR3 is CASSSTGSGNTIYF. The CDR3 nucleotides are TGTGCCAGCAGCTCTACAGGGTCCGGAAACACCATATATTTT.

V gene TRBV4-3 combines with J gene TRBJ2-1, with D unresolved. Germline CDR1 and CDR2: LGHNA and YSLEER. V shed 1 base and J shed 5 bases, with 6 bases lying between them. The CDR3 totals 13 residues. Here the CDR3 DNA reads TGCGCCAGCAGCCAAGCTACTAACAATGAGCAGTTCTTC. This sequence encodes CASSQATNNEQFF.

This clone was detected a few times. The chain carries TRBV28 and TRBJ1-5; 10 positions agree with TRBD1. With V trimmed by 0 bases and J by 1 base, 0 bases remained unmatched. Germline CDR1 and CDR2: MDHEN and SYDVKM. The CDR3 sequence is 16 residues long. In DNA, the CDR3 is TGTGCCAGCAGTTTATGGGGACAGGGGAGCAATCAGCCCCAGCATTTT. This sequence encodes CASSLWGQGSNQPQHF.

J is TRBJ1-5 and V is TRBV6-5; no clear D gene. CDR3 size: 15 residues. Germline lookup yields CDR1 MNHEY and CDR2 SVGAGI. Trimming left V 8 bases short and J 4 bases short, with 18 bases between. In DNA form, the CDR3 reads TGTGCCAGCTCCAGCTCAGGAGGCCGTAATCAGCCCCAGCATTTT. The encoded protein is CASSSSGGRNQPQHF.

The V call is TRBV14, the J call TRBJ2-3; a possible D gene is TRBD2 (5 bases). Per germline, CDR1 SGHDN and CDR2 FVKESK. Trimming removed 0 bases at V and 4 bases at J, with 14 bases between. The CDR3 consists of 16 residues. The chain's CDR3 is CASSQERAAVADTQYF. DNA for the CDR3: TGTGCCAGCAGCCAAGAAAGGGCAGCGGTTGCAGATACGCAGTATTTT.

As DNA, the CDR3 is TGTGCCAGCAGTGAGATCGGACAGGGGGCGCGACCTCTCGAGCAGTACTTC. Translation gives CASSEIGQGARPLEQYF. This sequence joins TRBV2 and TRBJ2-7; TRBD1 agrees at 11 bases. Germline V gene data show CDR1 as SNHLY and CDR2 as FYNNEI. The CDR3 is 17 residues long. V lost 3 bases to trimming and J lost 6 bases; unmatched junction nucleotides: 13. Based on the CDR3 plus reference TRBV2 and TRBJ2-7, the full variable domain is EPEVTQTPSHQVTQMGQEVILRCVPISNHLYFYWYRQILGQKVEFLVSFYNNEISEKSEIFDDQFSVERPDGSNFTLKIRSTKLEDSAMYFCASSEIGQGARPLEQYFGPGTRLTVT.

The chain has TRBV7-2 and TRBJ1-4; possible D gene TRBD1, 6 bases. This CDR3 contains 13 residues. V shed 7 bases and J shed 8 bases, with 14 bases lying between them. CDR1 SGHTA and CDR2 FQGNSA come from the germline V gene. The CDR3 protein is CASTQGRGEKLFF. CDR3 DNA: TGTGCCAGCACCCAGGGGAGGGGAGAAAAACTGTTTTTT.

This sequence joins TRBV7-2 and TRBJ2-6; D gene unclear. The V gene lost 5 bases and the J gene lost 2 bases, with 19 bases spanning the gap. Germline V gene lookup returns CDR1 SGHTA and CDR2 FQGNSA. CDR3 length: 18 amino acids. The CDR3 reads CASSPNSLPRTGANVLTF. In DNA form, the CDR3 reads TGTGCCAGCAGCCCAAATAGCCTCCCAAGGACTGGGGCCAACGTCCTGACTTTC.

The rearrangement links TRBV27 to TRBJ1-1; no clear D gene. The V end lost 4 bases, the J end lost 4 bases, and 13 bases lay between the germline ends. CDR3 length equals 14 residues. Germline CDR1 reads MNHEY; CDR2 reads SMNVEV (reference sequence). This CDR3 reads CASSSPSRGTEAFF. The CDR3 nucleotides read TGTGCCAGCAGTTCCCCCTCCCGAGGCACTGAAGCTTTCTTT.

The chain recombines TRBV6-2 or TRBV6-3 with TRBJ2-7; the D call may be TRBD1 or TRBD2 (5 bases each). The CDR3 has 13 residues. Germline V gives CDR1 MNHEY, CDR2 SVGEGT. The V end was cut by 0 bases, the J end by 7 bases, with 10 bases between. CDR3 amino acids: CASSYSRGNEQYF. CDR3 bases: TGTGCCAGCAGTTACTCGAGGGGTAATGAGCAGTACTTC.

The gene calls are TRBV6-5 and TRBJ1-2; D is perhaps TRBD1 (6 bases). Germline V gives CDR1 MNHEY, CDR2 SVGAGI. This CDR3 is built from 14 residues. V was clipped by 0 bases and J by 7 bases, with 12 bases between them. CDR3 loop: CASSYSEGTSGYTF. CDR3 in DNA: TGTGCCAGCAGTTACTCGGAGGGGACAAGTGGCTACACCTTC.

The gene calls are TRBV9 and TRBJ2-2, with D uncertain. The CDR3 sequence is 13 residues long. CDR1 is SGDLS and CDR2 is YYNGEE in the germline V gene. V gave up 0 bases and J gave up 6 bases, with 6 bases separating them. The CDR3 loop reads CASSVGHPGELFF. Here the CDR3 DNA reads TGTGCCAGCAGCGTAGGACACCCCGGGGAGCTGTTTTTT.

The CDR3 region has the DNA TGCAGCGTCCACCTCTTGGACAGGGTCCACAATGAGCAGTTCTTC. As protein: CSVHLLDRVHNEQFF. This chain uses TRBV29-1 with TRBJ2-1; 8 bases match TRBD1. Germline CDR1 and CDR2: SQVTM and ANQGSEA. The CDR3 extends over 15 amino acids. After removal of 6 bases from V and 5 bases from J, the junction contained 12 bases not matched to a gene.

This sequence joins TRBV6-5 and TRBJ2-7, with D tentatively TRBD2 (5 bases). Trimming cost V 2 bases and J 4 bases, with 9 bases left between them. This CDR3 region has 13 residues. CDR1 is MNHEY and CDR2 is SVGAGI in the germline V gene. The CDR3: CASSYGESYEQYF. The CDR3 nucleotides read TGTGCCAGCAGTTACGGGGAGTCTTACGAGCAGTACTTC.

Note on this clone: Other DNA variants within this sample encode the same CDR3. The chain combines TRBV28 with TRBJ1-2, with no clear D. Between the trimmed V and J ends, which lost 5 bases and 7 bases, there was a span of 11 bases. The V gene's germline CDR1 is MDHEN and CDR2 SYDVKM. The CDR3 is made up of 12 amino acids. Here the CDR3 reads CASSLGGVGYTF. CDR3 coding DNA: TGTGCCAGCAGTCTTGGCGGGGTTGGCTACACCTTC.